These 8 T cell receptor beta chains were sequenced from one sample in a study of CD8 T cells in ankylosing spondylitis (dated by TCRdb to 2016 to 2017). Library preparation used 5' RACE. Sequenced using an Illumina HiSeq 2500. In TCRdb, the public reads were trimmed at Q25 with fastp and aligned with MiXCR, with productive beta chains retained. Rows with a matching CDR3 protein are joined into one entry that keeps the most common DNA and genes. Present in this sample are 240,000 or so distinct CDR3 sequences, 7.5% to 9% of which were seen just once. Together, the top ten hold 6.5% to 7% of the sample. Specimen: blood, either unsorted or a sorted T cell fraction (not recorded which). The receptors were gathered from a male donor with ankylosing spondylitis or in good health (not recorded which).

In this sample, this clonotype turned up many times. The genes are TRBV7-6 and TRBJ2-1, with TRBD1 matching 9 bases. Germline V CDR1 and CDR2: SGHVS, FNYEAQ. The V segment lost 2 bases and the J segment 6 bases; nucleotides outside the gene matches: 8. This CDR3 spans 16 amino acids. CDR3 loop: CASSLLVGQGFNEQFF. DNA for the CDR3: TGTGCCAGCAGCTTACTCGTGGGACAGGGTTTCAATGAGCAGTTCTTC.

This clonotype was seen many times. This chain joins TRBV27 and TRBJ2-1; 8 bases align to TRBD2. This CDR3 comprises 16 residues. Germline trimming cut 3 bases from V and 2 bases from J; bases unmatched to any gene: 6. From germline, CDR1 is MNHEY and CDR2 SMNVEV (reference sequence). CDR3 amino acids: CASSFLSGSPYNEQFF. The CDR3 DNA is TGTGCCAGCAGTTTTCTAAGCGGGAGTCCCTACAATGAGCAGTTCTTC.

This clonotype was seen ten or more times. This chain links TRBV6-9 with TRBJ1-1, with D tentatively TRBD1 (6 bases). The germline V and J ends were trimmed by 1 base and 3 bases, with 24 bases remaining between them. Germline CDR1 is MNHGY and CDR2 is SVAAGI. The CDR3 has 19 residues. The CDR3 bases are TGTGCCAGCAGTTATTTCCTATTTCGTACAGGGCTTCAGTACACTGAAGCTTTCTTT. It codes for CASSYFLFRTGLQYTEAFF.

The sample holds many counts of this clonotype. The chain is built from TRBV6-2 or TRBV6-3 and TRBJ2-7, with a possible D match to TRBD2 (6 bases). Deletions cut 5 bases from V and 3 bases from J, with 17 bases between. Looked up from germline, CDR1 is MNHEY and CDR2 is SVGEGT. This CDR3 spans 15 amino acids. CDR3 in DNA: TGTGCCAGCAGTCCCCGCGGGGATGCCTTCTACGAGCAGTACTTC. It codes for CASSPRGDAFYEQYF.

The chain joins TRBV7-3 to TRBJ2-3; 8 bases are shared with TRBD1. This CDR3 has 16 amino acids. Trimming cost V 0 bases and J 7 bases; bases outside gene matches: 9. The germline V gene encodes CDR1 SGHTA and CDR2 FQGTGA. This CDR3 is CASSLTHNTGGNTQYF. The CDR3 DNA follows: TGTGCCAGCAGCTTAACGCATAACACAGGGGGAAATACGCAGTATTTT. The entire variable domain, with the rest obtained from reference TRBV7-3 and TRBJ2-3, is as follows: GAGVSQTPSNKVTEKGKYVELRCDPISGHTALYWYRQSLGQGPEFLIYFQGTGAADDSGLPNDRFFAVRPEGSVSTLKIQRTERGDSAVYLCASSLTHNTGGNTQYFGPGTRLTVL.

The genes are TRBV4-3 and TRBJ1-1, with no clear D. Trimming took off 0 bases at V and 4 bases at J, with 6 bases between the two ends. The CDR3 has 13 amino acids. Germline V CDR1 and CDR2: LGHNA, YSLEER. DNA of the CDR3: TGCGCCAGCAGCCAAGATGCGGGCACTGAAGCTTTCTTT. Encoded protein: CASSQDAGTEAFF.

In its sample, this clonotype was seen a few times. CDR3: CASSYPGASYNEQFF. The DNA for the CDR3 is TGCGCCAGCAGCTACCCAGGGGCATCCTACAATGAGCAGTTCTTC. The chain carries TRBV5-1 and TRBJ2-1, with a possible D match to TRBD1 (6 bases). Germline loops: CDR1 SGHRS, CDR2 YFSETQ. Trimming took off 3 bases at V and 1 base at J, with 11 bases between the two ends. This CDR3 is 15 amino acids long.

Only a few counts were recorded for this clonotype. This chain's CDR3 is CASSSPGGRSPLHF. Here the CDR3 DNA reads TGTGCCAGCAGCTCGCCCGGGGGGCGCTCACCCCTCCACTTT. The chain has TRBV7-2 and TRBJ1-6, with D possibly TRBD1 on 6 matching bases. Looked up from germline, CDR1 is SGHTA and CDR2 is FQGNSA. The CDR3 consists of 14 residues. Trimming stripped 4 bases from V and 10 bases from J, with 14 bases between.